This TCR beta chain emerged from a study of technical replicates of blood from a handful of donors. The repertoire was sequenced with immunoSEQ multiplex PCR; TCRdb's copy has only in-frame clones and lacks some. The table shows 70,000 to 85,000 clones, with about 97% occurring only once. V dropped 4 bases and J dropped 3 bases, with 14 bases sitting between them. Germline assignment: CDR1 SGDLS and CDR2 YYNGEE. The CDR3 runs to 15 residues. The rearrangement joins TRBV9 to TRBJ2-1; a weak D match, TRBD1 (6 bases). The sequencing sample was made of T cells isolated from PBMCs. This TCR came from a human donor in good health. The CDR3 here is CASSSTGEVYNEQFF. As DNA, the CDR3 is TGTGCCAGCAGCTCGACAGGAGAGGTCTACAATGAGCAGTTCTTC.